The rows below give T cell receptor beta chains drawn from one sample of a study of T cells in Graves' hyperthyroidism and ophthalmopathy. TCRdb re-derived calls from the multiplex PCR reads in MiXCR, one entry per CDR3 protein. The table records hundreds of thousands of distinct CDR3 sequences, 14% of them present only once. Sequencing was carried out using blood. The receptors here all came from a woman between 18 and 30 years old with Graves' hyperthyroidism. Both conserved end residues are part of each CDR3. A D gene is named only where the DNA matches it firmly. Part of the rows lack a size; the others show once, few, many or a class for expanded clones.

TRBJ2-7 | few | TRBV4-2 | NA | TGTGCCAGCAGCCAAGAGTTGAGGGACGAGCAGTACTTC | CASSQELRDEQYF
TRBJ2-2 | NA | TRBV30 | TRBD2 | TGTGCCTGGAGAGCGGGAGGGAACACCGGGGAGCTGTTTTTT | CAWRAGGNTGELFF
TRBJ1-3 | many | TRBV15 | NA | TGTGCCACCAGCAGATACAGGAGCGCTGGAAACACCATATATTTT | CATSRYRSAGNTIYF
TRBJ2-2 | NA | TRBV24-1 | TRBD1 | TGTGCCACCAGTGATTGGGGGACAGGGAACACCGGGGAGCTGTTTTTT | CATSDWGTGNTGELFF
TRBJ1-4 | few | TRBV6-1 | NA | TGTGCCAGCAGTTATTCCGGGGGGCTGGAAAAACTGTTTTTT | CASSYSGGLEKLFF
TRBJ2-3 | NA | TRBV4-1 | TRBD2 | TGCGCCAGCAGCCACCCCGGGACTAGCGGGAGGGGCTTCACAGATACGCAGTATTTT | CASSHPGTSGRGFTDTQYF
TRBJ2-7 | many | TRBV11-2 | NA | TGTGCCAGCAGTTTAGTTGGGGCAGGCCCCTACGAGCAGTACTTC | CASSLVGAGPYEQYF
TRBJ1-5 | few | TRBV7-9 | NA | TGTGCCAGCAGCTTAGTTGCGGTCGGGCGGGGGCTTAATCAGCCCCAGCATTTT | CASSLVAVGRGLNQPQHF
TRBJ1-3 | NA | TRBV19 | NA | TGTGCCAGTAGTATCGGGAGACAGGAATCAAACACCATATATTTT | CASSIGRQESNTIYF
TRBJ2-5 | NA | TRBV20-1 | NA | TGCAGTGCTAGAGATATAGGTGCGGGGAGTCAAGAGACCCAGTACTTC | CSARDIGAGSQETQYF
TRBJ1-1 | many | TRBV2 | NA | TGTGCCGGATCCCTACGGCTGAACACTGAAGCTTTCTTT | CAGSLRLNTEAFF
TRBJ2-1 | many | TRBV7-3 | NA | TGTGCCAGCAGTCAGATGGGGTTATTCGGCAATGAGCAGTTCTTC | CASSQMGLFGNEQFF
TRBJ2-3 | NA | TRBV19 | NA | TGTGCCAGTAGTATAGACGGACCCGGGAAGGGGAAAGATACGCAGTATTTT | CASSIDGPGKGKDTQYF
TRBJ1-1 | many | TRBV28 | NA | TGTGCCGCACGGACACGGAAAACCACTGAAGCTTTCTTT | CAARTRKTTEAFF
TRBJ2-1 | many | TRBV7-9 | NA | TGTGCCAGCAAAATCTCCTACAATGAGCAGTTCTTC | CASKISYNEQFF
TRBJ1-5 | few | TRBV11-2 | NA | TGTGCCAGCGGCTCCCATCCGGGGACGGGCAATCAACCCCAGCATTTT | CASGSHPGTGNQPQHF
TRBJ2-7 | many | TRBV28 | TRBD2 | TGTGCCAGCAGTTTTAGCGGGAGGGCGTCCTACGAGCAGTACTTC | CASSFSGRASYEQYF
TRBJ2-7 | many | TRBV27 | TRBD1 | TGTGCCAGCAGTGCGACAGGGGGCGGCTACGAGCAGTACTTC | CASSATGGGYEQYF
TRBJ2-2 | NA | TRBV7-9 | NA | TGTGCCAGCAGCTTAGGGGGCACTGCAACTACCGGGGAGCTGTTTTTT | CASSLGGTATTGELFF
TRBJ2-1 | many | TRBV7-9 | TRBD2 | TGTGCCAGCAGTCCGACTAGCAAGGGAAGGGGCGGCACCTACAATGAGCAGTTCTTC | CASSPTSKGRGGTYNEQFF
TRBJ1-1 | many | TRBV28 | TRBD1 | TGTGCCAGCAGACAGGGGGCGCGGAACACTGAAGCTTTCTTT | CASRQGARNTEAFF
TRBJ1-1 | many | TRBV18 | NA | TGTGCCAGCCGTACTGGGGCGATGAACACTGAAGCTTTCTTT | CASRTGAMNTEAFF
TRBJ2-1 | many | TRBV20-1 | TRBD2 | TGCAGTGCTTCCCGGACTAGCGGGATCGTCTCCTACAATGAGCAGTTCTTC | CSASRTSGIVSYNEQFF
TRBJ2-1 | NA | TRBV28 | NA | TGTGCCAGCACCTCCCTCAGGGTTAATGAGCAGTTCTTC | CASTSLRVNEQFF
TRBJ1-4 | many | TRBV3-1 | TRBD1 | TGTGCCAGCAGCTGGACAGGGGGCGAGAAACTGTTTTTT | CASSWTGGEKLFF
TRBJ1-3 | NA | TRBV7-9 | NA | TGTGCCAGCAGCTTAAAATCGTCTGGAGCTGGAAACACCATATATTTT | CASSLKSSGAGNTIYF
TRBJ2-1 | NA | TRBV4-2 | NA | TGTGCCAGCAGCAGACCGGGGGTATACAATGAGCAGTTCTTC | CASSRPGVYNEQFF
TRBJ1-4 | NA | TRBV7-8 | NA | TGTGCCAGCAGCTTAGCCGGCAGGGCCGATGAAAAACTGTTTTTT | CASSLAGRADEKLFF
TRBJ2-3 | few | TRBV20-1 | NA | TGCAGTGCCACCGAGCGGGTCGCAAATACGCAGTATTTT | CSATERVANTQYF
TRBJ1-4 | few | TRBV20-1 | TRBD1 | TGCAGTGCTAGAGGTCCGACCGGACAGGGAAAACTGTTTTTT | CSARGPTGQGKLFF
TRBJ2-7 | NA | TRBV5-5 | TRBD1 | TGTGCCAGCAGCTTGGGACAGGGGATCGCCTACGAGCAGTACTTC | CASSLGQGIAYEQYF
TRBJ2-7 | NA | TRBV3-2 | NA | TGTGCCAGCAGCCAAGATTCCCGGACTAGGTACGGCGAGCAGTACTTC | CASSQDSRTRYGEQYF
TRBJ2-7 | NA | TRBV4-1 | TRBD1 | TGCGCCAGCAGCCAGGACAGGGGCCTCTCCTACGAGCAGTACTTC | CASSQDRGLSYEQYF
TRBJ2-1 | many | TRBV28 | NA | TGTGCCAGCAGTCTGGGGGACCCCAATGAGCAGTTCTTC | CASSLGDPNEQFF
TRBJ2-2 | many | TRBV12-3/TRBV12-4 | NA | TGTGCCAGCAGTTTAACGGAGCTGCGCACCGGGGAGCTGTTTTTT | CASSLTELRTGELFF
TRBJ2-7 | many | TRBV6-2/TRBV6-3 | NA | TGTGCCAGCAGTTACCCGAACAAGGGGTCCTACGAGCAGTACTTC | CASSYPNKGSYEQYF
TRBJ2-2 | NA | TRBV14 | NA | TGTGCCAGCACAAGCCGTTGGGACGGACAAAACACCGGGGAGCTGTTTTTT | CASTSRWDGQNTGELFF
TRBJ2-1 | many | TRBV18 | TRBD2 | TGTGCCAGCTCACCTCAGCTAGCGGGAGGAAACAATGAGCAGTTCTTC | CASSPQLAGGNNEQFF
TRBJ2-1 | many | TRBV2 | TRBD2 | TGTGCCAGCAGCCCACTAGCGCGTACCTACAATGAGCAGTTCTTC | CASSPLARTYNEQFF
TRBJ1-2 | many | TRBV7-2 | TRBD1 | TGTGCCAGCAGTCCAGGGGGCGGACAGCCCTATGGCTACACCTTC | CASSPGGGQPYGYTF
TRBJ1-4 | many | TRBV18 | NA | TGTGCCAGCTCAAGCACCTCAACTAATGAAAAACTGTTTTTT | CASSSTSTNEKLFF
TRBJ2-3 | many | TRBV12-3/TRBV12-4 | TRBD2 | TGTGCCAGCAGTTTCCGGACTAGCGGAAGACACACAGATACGCAGTATTTT | CASSFRTSGRHTDTQYF
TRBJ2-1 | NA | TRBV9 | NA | TGTGCCAGCAGCGTAGCGGGACGATACAATGAGCAGTTCTTC | CASSVAGRYNEQFF
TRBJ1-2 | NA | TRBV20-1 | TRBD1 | TGCAGTGCTCTTCCCCGGGACAGTCCTAACTATGGCTACACCTTC | CSALPRDSPNYGYTF
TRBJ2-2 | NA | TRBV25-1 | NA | TGTGCCAGCAGTGAACCAGGCGGATTGAACACCGGGGAGCTGTTTTTT | CASSEPGGLNTGELFF
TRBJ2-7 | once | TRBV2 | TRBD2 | TGTGCCAAGACTAGCGGGACCTACGAGCAGTACTTC | CAKTSGTYEQYF
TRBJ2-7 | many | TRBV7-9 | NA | TGTGCCAGCAGCCCGACCACAGGGATTGACGAGCAGTACTTC | CASSPTTGIDEQYF
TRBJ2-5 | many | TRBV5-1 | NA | TGCGCCAGCAGCTTGGTAGGGCAGCAAGAGACCCAGTACTTC | CASSLVGQQETQYF
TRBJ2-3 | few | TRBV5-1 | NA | TGCGCCAGCACAGCTTCCCGGGGGCGGGCCACAGATACGCAGTATTTT | CASTASRGRATDTQYF
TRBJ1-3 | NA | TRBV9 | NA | TGTGCCAGCAGCGTAGGACAGGTCCCTGAGGGCACCATATATTTT | CASSVGQVPEGTIYF